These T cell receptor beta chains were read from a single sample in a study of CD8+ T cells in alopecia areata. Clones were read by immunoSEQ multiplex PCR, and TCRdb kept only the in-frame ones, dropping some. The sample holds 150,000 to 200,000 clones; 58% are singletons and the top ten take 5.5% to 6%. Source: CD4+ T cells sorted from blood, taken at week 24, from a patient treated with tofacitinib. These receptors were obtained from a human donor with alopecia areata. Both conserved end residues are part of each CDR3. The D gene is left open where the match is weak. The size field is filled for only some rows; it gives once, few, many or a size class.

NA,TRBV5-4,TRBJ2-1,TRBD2,TGTGCCAGCAGCTTGGATGTTAGCGGGAGAAATGAGCAGTTCTTC,CASSLDVSGRNEQFF
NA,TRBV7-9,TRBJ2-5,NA,TGTGCCAGCAGCTCATCCGGGACACGGTTGTACTTC,CASSSSGTRLYF
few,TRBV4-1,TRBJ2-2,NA,TGCGCCAGCAGCCGAGAGGGGCCAGCGAACACCGGGGAGCTGTTTTTT,CASSREGPANTGELFF
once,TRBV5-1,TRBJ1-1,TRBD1,TGCGCCAGCAGCTTGGACAGGGGGAGGAACACTGAAGCTTTCTTT,CASSLDRGRNTEAFF
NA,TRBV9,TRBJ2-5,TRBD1,TGTGCCAGCAGCGTAGATGGGACAGGGGGATTTCAAGAGACCCAGTACTTC,CASSVDGTGGFQETQYF
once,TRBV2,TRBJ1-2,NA,TGTGCCAGCAGTGAAGGCCGACTCCACTATGGCTACACCTTC,CASSEGRLHYGYTF
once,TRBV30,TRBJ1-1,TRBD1,TGTGCCTGGAGTCCTCGCGGACAGGGTAAAGCTTTCTTT,CAWSPRGQGKAFF
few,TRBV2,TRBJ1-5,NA,TGTGCCAGCTCGAACGAGGGGAATCAGCCCCAGCATTTT,CASSNEGNQPQHF
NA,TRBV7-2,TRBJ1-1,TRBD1,TGTGCCAGCAGCTTAGAACAGGGGTTCACTGAAGCTTTCTTT,CASSLEQGFTEAFF
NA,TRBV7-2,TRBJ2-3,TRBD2,TGTGCCAGCACCCCCCCGGGTAGCGGGAGGAGTTGGGATACGCAGTATTTT,CASTPPGSGRSWDTQYF
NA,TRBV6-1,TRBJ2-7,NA,TGTGCCAGCAGTGGACAGGCGGCTGGGAGGCTCGAGCAGTACTTC,CASSGQAAGRLEQYF
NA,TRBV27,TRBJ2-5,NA,TGTGCCAGCAGGGGGAGTCTCCAAGAGACCCAGTACTTC,CASRGSLQETQYF
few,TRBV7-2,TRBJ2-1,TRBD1,TGTGCCAGCAGCACGGGACAGGGGTACTACAATGAGCAGTTCTTC,CASSTGQGYYNEQFF
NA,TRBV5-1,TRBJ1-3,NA,TGCGCCAGCAGCTTGGCCTTGACAAACTCTGGAAACACCATATATTTT,CASSLALTNSGNTIYF
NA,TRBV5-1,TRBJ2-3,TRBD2,TGCGCCAGCAGCCATGGGACTAGCTCAGATACGCAGTATTTT,CASSHGTSSDTQYF
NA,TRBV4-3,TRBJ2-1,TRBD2,TGCGCCAGCAGCCATCCCAGTGGACTAGCGGACGGAGGCTCCTACAATGAGCAGTTCTTC,CASSHPSGLADGGSYNEQFF
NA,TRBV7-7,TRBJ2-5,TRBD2,TGTGCCAGCAGCTCTCTGACTAGCGCTGAGACCCAGTACTTC,CASSSLTSAETQYF